These 19 T cell receptor beta chains originate from one sample sequenced in a study of blood T cell repertoires in COVID-19. Assay used: immunoSEQ multiplex PCR; TCRdb lists only in-frame clones, some missing. In the table there are 150,000 to 200,000 clones, 79% of which are singletons. The sequenced sample was peripheral blood. The source is an older woman with COVID-19, enrolled during active disease.

The chain couples TRBV2 to TRBJ1-2, with 8 bases matching TRBD1. The germline gives CDR1 SNHLY, CDR2 FYNNEI. The J segment lost 5 bases and the V segment lost 6 bases, leaving 8 bases of the junction unmatched. The CDR3 extends over 14 amino acids. The CDR3, as DNA: TGTGCCAGCAGGCTCGGGACAGGTTCATATGGCTACACCTTC. Amino acids: CASRLGTGSYGYTF.

This rearrangement joins TRBV7-9 to TRBJ1-5; 8 bases agree with TRBD1. Trimming cost V 4 bases and J 3 bases; bases outside gene matches: 11. The CDR3 runs to 17 residues. The germline CDR1 and CDR2 sequences are SEHNR and FQNEAQ (reference sequence). The CDR3 sequence is CASSSMGTGFINQPQHF. The CDR3 DNA reads TGTGCCAGCAGCTCGATGGGGACAGGCTTCATCAATCAGCCCCAGCATTTT.

The chain has TRBV5-5 and TRBJ1-1; no clear D. This CDR3 region has 13 residues. Germline CDR1 reads SGHKS; CDR2 reads YYEKEE (reference sequence). V lost 2 bases and J 5 bases, leaving 10 bases between the germline ends. In DNA form, the CDR3 reads TGTGCCAGCAGCTTCGGCAGCGGGACTGAAGCTTTCTTT. It yields the protein CASSFGSGTEAFF.

V and J are TRBV28 and TRBJ2-7; the match to TRBD2 covers 12 bases. With 5 bases clipped from V and 2 bases from J, the junction kept 10 bases outside the gene matches. CDR1 is MDHEN, CDR2 SYDVKM, per germline. The CDR3 consists of 17 residues. CDR3 loop: CASSPTGLAGSPYEQYF. DNA of the CDR3: TGTGCCAGCAGTCCTACGGGACTAGCGGGTTCCCCCTACGAGCAGTACTTC.

This clone was counted ten times or more. The rearrangement uses TRBV12-3 or TRBV12-4 and TRBJ1-5, with D possibly being TRBD1 (6 bases). This CDR3 has 13 residues. Trimming removed 6 bases from V and 4 bases from J, with 10 bases in between. The CDR3 DNA follows: TGTGCCAGCAGAGATACAGGGAATCAGCCCCAGCATTTT. Encoded protein: CASRDTGNQPQHF.

This rearrangement joins TRBV11-2 to TRBJ1-3; 7 bases align to TRBD1. Germline CDR1 reads SGHAT; CDR2 reads FQNNGV. This CDR3 has 15 amino acids. The trim removed 6 bases at V and 0 bases at J, leaving 5 bases unmatched. The CDR3 is CASSDRTGSGNTIYF. The CDR3 bases are TGTGCCAGCAGTGATCGGACAGGCTCTGGAAACACCATATATTTT.

This chain links TRBV6-1 with TRBJ2-4; D gene uncertain. Germline V CDR1 and CDR2: MNHNS, SASEGT. V dropped 2 bases and J dropped 1 base, with 12 bases sitting between them. The CDR3 extends over 16 amino acids. CDR3 sequence: CASSETSRAAKNIQYF. CDR3 DNA: TGTGCCAGCAGTGAAACTTCTAGAGCCGCCAAAAACATTCAGTACTTC.

Here the CDR3 reads CASSLGGGAVETQYF. CDR3 in DNA: TGTGCCAGCAGCTTGGGTGGGGGGGCCGTGGAGACCCAGTACTTC. J is TRBJ2-5 and V is TRBV5-6; TRBD2 is a possible D gene (7 bases). The V gene lost 0 bases and the J gene lost 5 bases, with 14 bases spanning the gap. The CDR3 length is 15 residues. The V gene's germline CDR1 is SGHDT and CDR2 YYEEEE.

This clone was seen once. This chain joins TRBV6-2 or TRBV6-3 and TRBJ2-5; TRBD2 aligns across 8 bases. Germline CDR1 and CDR2: MNHEY and SVGEGT. This CDR3 has 16 amino acids. V was clipped by 1 base and J by 0 bases; unmatched bases: 4. The DNA of the CDR3 is TGTGCCAGCAGTTACTTTGCGGGGGGAGACCAAGAGACCCAGTACTTC. The encoded protein is CASSYFAGGDQETQYF.

This clone appeared once. The chain is built from TRBV6-5 and TRBJ2-2, with 7 nucleotides matching TRBD1. Germline trimming cut 11 bases from V and 0 bases from J; bases unmatched to any gene: 3. Looked up from germline, CDR1 is MNHEY and CDR2 is SVGAGI. The length of the CDR3 is 13 residues. CDR3 coding DNA: TGTGCCCTCACAGGGGCGAACACCGGGGAGCTGTTTTTT. Protein sequence: CALTGANTGELFF.

The CDR3 coding sequence is TGTGCCAGCAGCCCTACGAACACCGGGGAGCTGTTTTTT. Protein: CASSPTNTGELFF. The chain has TRBV7-3 and TRBJ2-2; D is uncertain. V was clipped by 5 bases and J by 0 bases, with 4 bases between them. This CDR3 is 13 amino acids long. Germline values: CDR1 SGHTA, CDR2 FQGTGA.

The chain links TRBV6-2 or TRBV6-3 to TRBJ2-2; 10 bases line up with TRBD1. There are 19 residues in the CDR3. The germline V gene has CDR1 MNHEY and CDR2 SVGEGT. J was trimmed by 1 base and V by 5 bases; bases with no gene match: 13. CDR3: CASSSTGTGAVLNTGELFF. The CDR3 DNA sequence: TGTGCCAGCAGTAGCACCGGGACAGGGGCCGTGTTGAACACCGGGGAGCTGTTTTTT.

The genes are TRBV27 and TRBJ2-7, with 8 bases aligning to TRBD1. V lost 6 bases and J lost 4; bases outside the gene matches: 11. Germline V gene lookup returns CDR1 MNHEY and CDR2 SMNVEV (reference sequence). CDR3 length: 15 residues. DNA for the CDR3: TGTGCCAGCAGCCCACGAGGACAGGGATTTTACGAGCAGTACTTC. Translation gives CASSPRGQGFYEQYF.

Only a few counts were recorded for this clone. V gene TRBV6-6 combines with J gene TRBJ2-7; D remains unclear. CDR1 MNHNY and CDR2 SVGAGI come from the germline V gene (reference sequence). CDR3 size: 13 residues. V was trimmed by 5 bases and J by 7 bases, leaving 15 bases between them. CDR3 sequence: CASSGTAAREQYV. CDR3 bases: TGTGCCAGCAGTGGCACAGCCGCCCGAGAGCAGTACGTC.

This clone has only a few counts. Here the CDR3 DNA reads TGTGCCAGCAGCTTTTCCCTGACTAGCGGGAGGGCGAACACCGGGGAGCTGTTTTTT. Translating gives CASSFSLTSGRANTGELFF. This chain uses TRBV7-2 with TRBJ2-2; 14 bases line up with TRBD2. CDR1 is SGHTA and CDR2 is FQGNSA in the germline V gene. The CDR3 loop spans 19 amino acids. The J segment lost 0 bases and the V segment lost 3 bases, leaving 6 bases of the junction unmatched. The full variable domain, its missing parts supplied by reference TRBV7-2 and TRBJ2-2, is GAGVSQSPSNKVTEKGKDVELRCDPISGHTALYWYRQSLGQGLEFLIYFQGNSAPDKSGLPSDRFSAERTGGSVSTLTIQRTQQEDSAVYLCASSFSLTSGRANTGELFFGEGSRLTVL.

The chain is built from TRBV6-2 or TRBV6-3 and TRBJ2-3, with a weak D call TRBD1 (6 bases). CDR1 and CDR2 from the germline V gene are MNHEY and SVGEGT. CDR3 length equals 15 residues. V dropped 5 bases and J dropped 4 bases, with 16 bases sitting between them. CDR3 DNA: TGTGCCAGCAGTCCCGGGACACCTCCCGCAGATACGCAGTATTTT. The encoded protein is CASSPGTPPADTQYF.

This chain joins TRBV4-3 and TRBJ1-1, with 8 bases lining up with TRBD1. The CDR3 consists of 15 residues. Germline loops: CDR1 LGHNA, CDR2 YSLEER. Trimming at V came to 3 bases and at J to 1 base, leaving 4 bases not matched to a gene. CDR3 DNA sequence: TGCGCCAGCAGCCACCGGACAGGGACGAACACTGAAGCTTTCTTT. Amino acids: CASSHRTGTNTEAFF.

The chain couples TRBV7-8 to TRBJ2-7, with D perhaps matching TRBD1 (6 bases). Germline assignment: CDR1 SGHVS and CDR2 FQNEAQ. The V end lost 5 bases, the J end lost 4 bases, and 12 bases lay between the germline ends. The CDR3 spans 13 residues. The CDR3 loop reads CASSLGQKYEQYV. CDR3 DNA: TGTGCCAGCAGCCTCGGACAGAAGTACGAGCAGTACGTC.

This chain connects TRBV11-2 to TRBJ2-5, with 14 bases matching TRBD2. The V gene's germline CDR1 is SGHAT and CDR2 FQNNGV. V was pared by 4 bases and J by 5 bases, with 6 bases of the junction left unmatched. This CDR3 region has 16 residues. This chain's CDR3 is CASSSTSGRARETQYF. The CDR3 nucleotides are TGTGCCAGCAGCTCGACTAGCGGGAGGGCCCGGGAGACCCAGTACTTC.